Following are 26 T cell receptor beta chains from one sample sequenced in a study of cytomegalovirus exposure and HLA in healthy donors. Primers for the PCR totalled 60 Vbeta and 13 Jbeta. This table comes from immunoSEQ multiplex PCR, and its TCRdb copy is limited to in-frame clones, with some not included. The sample shows about 130,000 clones, roughly 82% of them seen only once. Sequenced material: PBMCs. The receptors derive from a male donor in good health and CMV-seropositive.

The chain carries TRBV4-2 and TRBJ2-1, with 10 bases that match TRBD2. The germline CDR1 and CDR2 sequences are LGHNA and YNFKEQ. Losses at the gene ends were 4 bases for V and 5 bases for J; bases not matched to a gene: 8. CDR3 length equals 16 residues. The CDR3 loop reads CASSLVASGRNNEQFF. The CDR3 coding sequence is TGTGCCAGCAGCCTGGTGGCTAGCGGGAGAAACAATGAGCAGTTCTTC.

This clone was counted a single time. The V gene is TRBV4-1, the J gene TRBJ1-1, with 8 bases identical to TRBD1. Germline values: CDR1 MGHRA, CDR2 YSYEKL. V gave up 3 bases and J gave up 2 bases; unmatched junction bases: 5. The CDR3 length is 15 residues. The CDR3 DNA is TGCGCCAGCAGCCACCCGGACAGGGATAACACTGAAGCTTTCTTT. It codes for CASSHPDRDNTEAFF.

The chain recombines TRBV23-1 with TRBJ2-5; possible D gene TRBD1, 5 bases. TRBV23-1 falls under the ORF class, with uncertain function. V gave up 1 base and J gave up 6 bases, with 12 bases separating them. The CDR3 sequence is 14 residues long. This CDR3 is CASSQWGRRKTQYF. The CDR3 nucleotides read TGCGCCAGCAGTCAATGGGGCAGGCGAAAGACCCAGTACTTC.

The chain is built from TRBV6-5 and TRBJ1-5; no definite D call. The germline V gene has CDR1 MNHEY and CDR2 SVGAGI. CDR3 length equals 13 residues. V was pared by 1 base and J by 4 bases, with 5 bases between. In DNA, the CDR3 is TGTGCCAGCAGTTACTTCGAGAATCAGCCCCAGCATTTT. Its protein is CASSYFENQPQHF.

J is TRBJ1-2 and V is TRBV10-3; no definite D call. CDR1 ENHRY and CDR2 SYGVKD come from the germline V gene. The CDR3 totals 17 residues. The V end was cut by 7 bases, the J end by 4 bases, with 25 bases between. CDR3 loop: CAITQIRADPQPYGYTF. The CDR3 coding sequence is TGTGCCATCACTCAAATTAGAGCGGACCCTCAGCCCTATGGCTACACCTTC.

This chain connects TRBV6-1 to TRBJ2-7; tentative D call: TRBD1 (5 bases). The CDR3 contains 15 residues. Germline CDR1 reads MNHNS; CDR2 reads SASEGT. V lost 0 bases and J 3 bases, leaving 12 bases between the germline ends. The CDR3 DNA follows: TGTGCCAGCAGTGAAGCGCTGGGGCTTTACTACGAGCAGTACTTC. As protein: CASSEALGLYYEQYF.

This clone was picked up a small number of times. The chain links TRBV5-1 to TRBJ2-7, with D hard to call. CDR3 length: 13 residues. V was pared by 5 bases and J by 7 bases, with 16 bases between. In germline, CDR1 is SGHRS, CDR2 YFSETQ. This CDR3 reads CASRYEPGEEQYF. The CDR3 region has the DNA TGCGCCAGCAGATATGAGCCCGGTGAGGAGCAGTACTTC.

The chain joins TRBV11-2 to TRBJ1-5; weak D call: TRBD1 (5 bases). Germline CDR1 and CDR2: SGHAT and FQNNGV. The CDR3 is made up of 16 amino acids. V was trimmed by 5 bases and J by 2 bases, leaving 16 bases between them. The CDR3 loop reads CASSPLLGVGNQPQHF. The CDR3 DNA follows: TGTGCCAGCAGCCCCCTATTAGGGGTGGGCAATCAGCCCCAGCATTTT.

V and J are TRBV6-5 and TRBJ1-4, with D maybe TRBD1 (5 bases). V dropped 6 bases and J dropped 5 bases, with 13 bases sitting between them. The germline gives CDR1 MNHEY, CDR2 SVGAGI. This CDR3 is 14 amino acids long. The CDR3 DNA follows: TGTGCCAGCAGACGGAGACAGCTGAATGAAAAACTGTTTTTT. Its translation: CASRRRQLNEKLFF.

CDR3 nucleotides: TGTGCCAGCAGTGAGGCGACAGGGTTTTCCTACGAGCAGTACTTC. Its translation is CASSEATGFSYEQYF. The chain couples TRBV25-1 to TRBJ2-7, with 7 positions matching TRBD1. Germline V gene lookup returns CDR1 MGHDK and CDR2 SYGVNS. The CDR3 spans 15 residues. V was pared by 3 bases and J by 1 base, with 6 bases of the junction left unmatched.

V usage is TRBV6-5 and J usage is TRBJ2-1, with a possible D match to TRBD2 (5 bases). The length of the CDR3 is 14 residues. CDR1 and CDR2 (germline): MNHEY, SVGAGI. The germline V and J ends were trimmed by 2 bases and 9 bases, with 14 bases remaining between them. CDR3 region: CASSYQDSASEQFF. The CDR3 nucleotides are TGTGCCAGCAGTTACCAGGACTCTGCGAGTGAGCAGTTCTTC.

This clone occurred a few times. The chain carries TRBV7-3 and TRBJ2-1; D may be TRBD2 (6 bases). Trimming pared 0 bases from V and 2 bases from J, leaving 11 bases between. CDR1 and CDR2 (germline): SGHTA, FQGTGA. CDR3 length: 16 residues. The DNA of the CDR3 is TGTGCCAGCAGCTTAACTAGCGGAGATCCCTACAATGAGCAGTTCTTC. Protein sequence: CASSLTSGDPYNEQFF.

This rearrangement joins TRBV6-1 to TRBJ1-2; possible D gene TRBD1, 6 bases. The CDR3 covers 14 residues. Looked up from germline, CDR1 is MNHNS and CDR2 is SASEGT. V lost 6 bases and J 4 bases, leaving 15 bases between the germline ends. The CDR3 region is CASRRGGEAYGYTF. CDR3 coding DNA: TGTGCCAGCAGGAGAGGGGGGGAGGCCTATGGCTACACCTTC.

The chain joins TRBV7-3 to TRBJ2-7; 11 bases are shared with TRBD2. The CDR3 is 14 residues long. V gave up 4 bases and J gave up 6 bases; unmatched junction bases: 5. Germline loops: CDR1 SGHTA, CDR2 FQGTGA. The CDR3 reads CASSSLAGEGEQYF. In DNA form, the CDR3 reads TGTGCCAGCAGCTCACTAGCGGGAGAGGGCGAGCAGTACTTC. Together with reference TRBV7-3 and TRBJ2-7, the CDR3 gives the full variable domain: GAGVSQTPSNKVTEKGKYVELRCDPISGHTALYWYRQSLGQGPEFLIYFQGTGAADDSGLPNDRFFAVRPEGSVSTLKIQRTERGDSAVYLCASSSLAGEGEQYFGPGTRLTVT.

This clone was seen a handful of times. The V call is TRBV19, the J call TRBJ1-5; D is perhaps TRBD1 (5 bases). Per the germline V gene, CDR1 is LNHDA and CDR2 is SQIVND (reference sequence). The CDR3 covers 16 residues. V lost 1 base and J lost 13, with 23 bases in between. The CDR3 reads CASSIVLGEGRAPQHF. The CDR3 DNA follows: TGTGCCAGTAGTATAGTTTTAGGGGAGGGACGTGCCCCTCAGCATTTT.

The chain links TRBV5-1 to TRBJ2-7, with D perhaps matching TRBD1 (6 bases). V was pared by 5 bases and J by 0 bases, with 15 bases between. Germline V gene lookup returns CDR1 SGHRS and CDR2 YFSETQ. The CDR3 sequence is 15 residues long. The DNA of the CDR3 is TGCGCCAGCAGTTCAGGGGCAGGGAACTCCTACGAGCAGTACTTC. It encodes CASSSGAGNSYEQYF. Using reference TRBV5-1 and TRBJ2-7 for the parts outside the CDR3, the full variable domain is KAGVTQTPRYLIKTRGQQVTLSCSPISGHRSVSWYQQTPGQGLQFLFEYFSETQRNKGNFPGRFSGRQFSNSRSEMNVSTLELGDSALYLCASSSGAGNSYEQYFGPGTRLTVT.

The rearrangement links TRBV4-2 to TRBJ1-6; tentatively, D is TRBD1 (5 bases). Trimming removed 0 bases at V and 13 bases at J, with 25 bases between. Germline V gene lookup returns CDR1 LGHNA and CDR2 YNFKEQ. This CDR3 comprises 18 residues. The CDR3 protein is CASSQDGARTGTSLPLHF. The CDR3 DNA reads as TGTGCCAGCAGCCAAGATGGGGCTAGAACAGGAACATCTCTTCCCCTCCACTTT.

There are a few counts of this clone. V is TRBV10-3 and J is TRBJ1-2; 7 bases agree with TRBD1. With V trimmed by 6 bases and J by 5 bases, 6 bases remained unmatched. Germline loops: CDR1 ENHRY, CDR2 SYGVKD. This CDR3 spans 13 amino acids. CDR3 DNA sequence: TGTGCCATCAGCCGCGGGACAGAATATGGCTACACCTTC. This codes for CAISRGTEYGYTF.

This sequence joins TRBV4-1 and TRBJ2-1, with D tentatively TRBD1 (5 bases). The CDR3 is made up of 14 amino acids. The V end lost 0 bases, the J end lost 4 bases, and 7 bases lay between the germline ends. Germline CDR1 is MGHRA and CDR2 is YSYEKL. Written as DNA, the CDR3 is TGCGCCAGCAGCCAAGAAGGGGATTACAATGAGCAGTTCTTC. This sequence encodes CASSQEGDYNEQFF.

The V call is TRBV7-9, the J call TRBJ2-7; no clear D. The germline V and J ends were trimmed by 5 bases and 6 bases, with 17 bases remaining between them. CDR3 length equals 14 residues. Germline V gene lookup returns CDR1 SEHNR and CDR2 FQNEAQ (reference sequence). Here the CDR3 DNA reads TGTGCCAGCAGCCTGGCGGCTCAGCTCTCCGAGCAGTACTTC. Its translation is CASSLAAQLSEQYF. Filled out from reference TRBV7-9 and TRBJ2-7, the complete variable domain reads DTGVSQNPRHKITKRGQNVTFRCDPISEHNRLYWYRQTLGQGPEFLTYFQNEAQLEKSRLLSDRFSAERPKGSFSTLEIQRTEQGDSAMYLCASSLAAQLSEQYFGPGTRLTVT.

The chain is built from TRBV2 and TRBJ2-3; D is unclear. V was cut by 2 bases and J by 6 bases, with 6 bases left in between. CDR3 length equals 12 residues. CDR1 and CDR2 (germline): SNHLY, FYNNEI. DNA of the CDR3: TGTGCCAGCAGTGAAAGCGCGGATACGCAGTATTTT. Translating it yields CASSESADTQYF.

The rearrangement links TRBV14 to TRBJ2-5; 13 nucleotides agree with TRBD2. Germline V gene data show CDR1 as SGHDN and CDR2 as FVKESK. The CDR3 extends over 19 amino acids. The V and J ends lost 3 bases and 2 bases, in that order; junction bases with no gene match: 12. CDR3 sequence: CASSQSWGTSGALQETQYF. As DNA, the CDR3 is TGTGCCAGCAGCCAGTCTTGGGGGACTAGCGGGGCATTGCAAGAGACCCAGTACTTC.

This clone was recorded only once. The chain recombines TRBV10-3 with TRBJ1-4, with no clear D. V lost 8 bases and J lost 10, with 14 bases in between. The germline gives CDR1 ENHRY, CDR2 SYGVKD. There are 12 residues in the CDR3. The CDR3 protein is CAIGDIGGKLFF. The CDR3 region has the DNA TGTGCCATCGGCGACATCGGTGGAAAACTGTTTTTT.

The CDR3 sequence: CASSLGYGTGRETNEKLFF. CDR3 DNA sequence: TGCGCCAGCAGCTTGGGGTACGGGACAGGGCGAGAGACTAATGAAAAACTGTTTTTT. The V and J genes are TRBV5-1 and TRBJ1-4, with 9 bases aligning to TRBD1. The ends lost 0 bases at V and 2 bases at J; junction bases unmatched: 11. Germline V gene sequence: CDR1 SGHRS, CDR2 YFSETQ. The CDR3 sequence is 19 residues long.

The chain uses TRBV6-5 and TRBJ2-1; 10 bases are shared with TRBD1. V was pared by 4 bases and J by 16 bases, with 7 bases of the junction left unmatched. This CDR3 contains 12 residues. Germline V CDR1 and CDR2: MNHEY, SVGAGI. The CDR3 DNA reads as TGTGCCAGCAGTTGGCCGGGACAGGGGCTATTCTTC. Amino acids: CASSWPGQGLFF.

This chain uses TRBV6-5 with TRBJ1-1; tentatively, D is TRBD1 (6 bases). The V gene's germline CDR1 is MNHEY and CDR2 SVGAGI. There are 16 residues in the CDR3. Trimming stripped 0 bases from V and 0 bases from J, with 11 bases between. CDR3 coding DNA: TGTGCCAGCAGTTACTCGAATCAGGGGTTGAACACTGAAGCTTTCTTT. It yields the protein CASSYSNQGLNTEAFF.